The 23 T cell receptor beta chains given below trace back to one sample, sequenced in a study of blood T cell repertoires in COVID-19 (dated by TCRdb to 2019 to 2021). Library method: the immunoSEQ multiplex PCR assay. TCRdb mirrors the immuneACCESS table, restricted to in-frame sequences. Some clones are absent from its copies; in checked studies, under half trace to an unresolved V gene, and the reason for the others is unknown. The sample data list 150,000 to 200,000 clones, and approximately 88% of these were observed just once. 10% to 15% of the sample rests with the top ten. Sequencing was performed on PBMCs or T cells enriched from blood (not recorded which). The source is a woman aged 60-70 years who had recovered from COVID-19.

The genes are TRBV28 and TRBJ2-1, with a possible D match to TRBD2 (5 bases). The length of the CDR3 is 18 residues. CDR1 MDHEN and CDR2 SYDVKM come from the germline V gene. V lost 6 bases, J lost 0 bases, and 21 bases lay in between. As DNA, the CDR3 is TGTGCCAGCAGCAGCCCCCCTGGACTGGCAAGCTCCTACAATGAGCAGTTCTTC. Amino acids: CASSSPPGLASSYNEQFF.

V and J are TRBV10-2 and TRBJ2-1; TRBD2 agrees at 7 bases. The CDR3 spans 16 residues. Germline trimming cut 4 bases from V and 4 bases from J; bases unmatched to any gene: 10. Germline values: CDR1 WSHSY, CDR2 SAAADI. The CDR3 DNA is TGCGCCAGCAGTGTGTCTAGCGGATACGCATACAATGAGCAGTTCTTC. Its translation is CASSVSSGYAYNEQFF.

This chain uses TRBV5-1 with TRBJ2-4; the D gene is possibly TRBD1 (6 bases). CDR3 length: 13 residues. Germline V gene data show CDR1 as SGHRS and CDR2 as YFSETQ. The V end was cut by 0 bases, the J end by 9 bases, with 10 bases between. The CDR3 loop is CASSLVRGAIQYF. The CDR3 DNA sequence: TGCGCCAGCAGCTTGGTCAGGGGTGCCATTCAGTACTTC.

The chain combines TRBV18 with TRBJ1-2; 7 positions agree with TRBD1. Trimming cost V 4 bases and J 5 bases; bases outside gene matches: 10. The CDR3 consists of 15 residues. The germline V gene has CDR1 KGHSH and CDR2 LQKENI. The CDR3 coding sequence is TGTGCCAGCTCACGGGGGACAGTCGGGAGTTATGGCTACACCTTC. Residues: CASSRGTVGSYGYTF.

The CDR3 region has the DNA TGTGCCAGCAGTCCCCCCCGGGGGGCGGCCTCTGAAGCTTTCTTT. This translates into CASSPPRGAASEAFF. The chain carries TRBV28 and TRBJ1-1; TRBD1 is a possible D gene (6 bases). CDR1 and CDR2 (germline): MDHEN, SYDVKM. With 5 bases removed from V and 6 bases from J, the gap between germline ends came to 19 bases. The CDR3 is made up of 15 amino acids.

This chain links TRBV7-8 with TRBJ2-7, with D perhaps matching TRBD2 (5 bases). The CDR3 totals 13 residues. Germline V gives CDR1 SGHVS, CDR2 FQNEAQ. The V end lost 4 bases, the J end lost 4 bases, and 11 bases lay between the germline ends. In nucleotides, the CDR3 is TGTGCCAGCAGCTCCGGGGAGAGGTACGAGCAGTACTTC. Its protein product is CASSSGERYEQYF.

This chain uses TRBV11-3 with TRBJ2-2; a possible D gene is TRBD1 (5 bases). Germline CDR1 SGHNT, CDR2 YENEEA. V was clipped by 3 bases and J by 4 bases, with 9 bases between them. The CDR3 is made up of 14 amino acids. CDR3 DNA sequence: TGTGCCAGCAGCTTCGGACACCGCACCGGGGAGCTGTTTTTT. Translation gives CASSFGHRTGELFF.

The DNA for the CDR3 is TGTGCCAGCTCCCTCCTGACAGGGCCGCCCGGGGAGCTGTTTTTT. Translating gives CASSLLTGPPGELFF. The chain employs TRBV18 and TRBJ2-2; 7 positions match TRBD1. CDR1 KGHSH and CDR2 LQKENI come from the germline V gene. The CDR3 length is 15 residues. Losses at the gene ends were 6 bases for V and 6 bases for J; bases not matched to a gene: 10. The variable domain in full, with the rest retrieved from reference TRBV18 and TRBJ2-2, is NAGVMQNPRHLVRRRGQEARLRCSPMKGHSHVYWYRQLPEEGLKFMVYLQKENIIDESGMPKERFSAEFPKEGPSILRIQQVVRGDSAAYFCASSLLTGPPGELFFGEGSRLTVL.

This clone occurred a few times. The chain has TRBV7-3 and TRBJ1-1, with 10 bases aligning to TRBD1. Germline V CDR1 and CDR2: SGHTA, FQGTGA. Losses at the gene ends were 4 bases for V and 8 bases for J; bases not matched to a gene: 7. The CDR3 is 14 amino acids. CDR3 nucleotide sequence: TGTGCCAGCAGCTCCGGGACAGGGGCAGGAGAAGCTTTCTTT. Its translation is CASSSGTGAGEAFF.

The CDR3, as DNA: TGTGCCAGCAGCCTCTCGAGGATCCGTGGCTACACCTTC. This gives the protein CASSLSRIRGYTF. The rearrangement joins TRBV7-2 to TRBJ1-2; D unclear. Germline lookup yields CDR1 SGHTA and CDR2 FQGNSA. CDR3 size: 13 residues. V lost 5 bases and J 7 bases, leaving 14 bases between the germline ends. Complete variable domain (other parts from reference TRBV7-2 and TRBJ1-2): GAGVSQSPSNKVTEKGKDVELRCDPISGHTALYWYRQSLGQGLEFLIYFQGNSAPDKSGLPSDRFSAERTGGSVSTLTIQRTQQEDSAVYLCASSLSRIRGYTFGSGTRLTVV.

The V gene is TRBV5-1, the J gene TRBJ1-2, with 7 bases identical to TRBD1. This CDR3 has 13 amino acids. The germline V gene encodes CDR1 SGHRS and CDR2 YFSETQ. Trimming removed 4 bases from V and 8 bases from J; junction bases left unmatched: 8. The CDR3 is CASSNTGVGGYTF. The CDR3 DNA is TGCGCCAGCAGCAATACAGGGGTAGGGGGCTACACCTTC.

The J gene is TRBJ1-5, the V gene TRBV5-6; 7 bases match TRBD1. Trimming at V came to 4 bases and at J to 3 bases, leaving 7 bases not matched to a gene. The CDR3 covers 15 residues. Per germline, CDR1 SGHDT and CDR2 YYEEEE. The CDR3 reads CASSHGQAFNQPQHF. The DNA of the CDR3 is TGTGCCAGCAGCCACGGACAGGCGTTCAATCAGCCCCAGCATTTT. Filled out from reference TRBV5-6 and TRBJ1-5, the complete variable domain reads DAGVTQSPTHLIKTRGQQVTLRCSPKSGHDTVSWYQQALGQGPQFIFQYYEEEERQRGNFPDRFSGHQFPNYSSELNVNALLLGDSALYLCASSHGQAFNQPQHFGDGTRLSIL.

This clone was seen only once. The chain combines TRBV5-1 with TRBJ1-4; 8 bases match TRBD1. V was pared by 4 bases and J by 1 base, with 6 bases of the junction left unmatched. Germline CDR1 is SGHRS and CDR2 is YFSETQ. The CDR3 loop spans 16 amino acids. The CDR3 loop reads CASSGQGGGTNEKLFF. CDR3 nucleotides: TGCGCCAGCAGCGGACAGGGAGGGGGAACTAATGAAAAACTGTTTTTT.

The chain joins TRBV5-1 to TRBJ1-3; D not certain. V lost 4 bases, J lost 0 bases, and 14 bases lay in between. Germline V gene data show CDR1 as SGHRS and CDR2 as YFSETQ. The CDR3 contains 16 residues. The CDR3 region is CASSPDTAYSGNTIYF. The CDR3, as DNA: TGCGCCAGCAGCCCCGACACGGCCTACTCTGGAAACACCATATATTTT.

V is TRBV29-1 and J is TRBJ1-3; 9 bases map to TRBD1. The V and J ends lost 7 bases and 7 bases, in that order; junction bases with no gene match: 5. The germline gives CDR1 SQVTM, CDR2 ANQGSEA. The CDR3 extends over 12 amino acids. Here the CDR3 reads CSATGGRNTIYF. The CDR3 nucleotides are TGCAGCGCGACAGGGGGTAGGAACACCATATATTTT.

The V call is TRBV7-8, the J call TRBJ1-1; 7 bases match TRBD1. CDR1 is SGHVS, CDR2 FQNEAQ, per germline. This CDR3 spans 15 amino acids. The V gene end was trimmed by 5 bases and the J gene end by 5 bases; junction bases not matched to a gene: 11. The CDR3 sequence is CASSLFQQGRTEAFF. CDR3 nucleotides: TGTGCCAGCAGCCTATTCCAACAGGGGAGAACTGAAGCTTTCTTT.

J is TRBJ2-4 and V is TRBV18; D might be TRBD1 (6 bases). CDR3 length: 13 amino acids. Germline lookup yields CDR1 KGHSH and CDR2 LQKENI. V dropped 2 bases and J dropped 8 bases, with 10 bases sitting between them. CDR3 amino acids: CASSPGGWDIQYF. The CDR3 DNA sequence: TGTGCCAGCTCACCAGGGGGCTGGGACATTCAGTACTTC.

The rearrangement links TRBV5-5 to TRBJ1-4; 7 bases fit TRBD1. With V trimmed by 5 bases and J by 6 bases, 10 bases remained unmatched. CDR3 length: 15 amino acids. CDR1 SGHKS and CDR2 YYEKEE come from the germline V gene (reference sequence). In DNA form, the CDR3 reads TGTGCCAGCAGTACTATGGGACAGCGTGATGAAAAACTGTTTTTT. It codes for CASSTMGQRDEKLFF.

This sequence joins TRBV3-1 (or the pseudogene TRBV3-2) and TRBJ1-2; TRBD1 matches at 9 bases. Losses at the gene ends were 0 bases for V and 2 bases for J; bases not matched to a gene: 1. The CDR3 extends over 15 amino acids. Germline V CDR1 and CDR2: LGHDT, YNNKEL (reference sequence). The CDR3 coding sequence is TGTGCCAGCAGCCAAGAAGGGACAGGGAACTATGGCTACACCTTC. This sequence encodes CASSQEGTGNYGYTF.

This chain joins TRBV5-6 and TRBJ2-1, with a tentative D call TRBD2 (6 bases). The CDR3 length is 16 residues. Germline V CDR1 and CDR2: SGHDT, YYEEEE. Deletions cut 0 bases from V and 4 bases from J, with 14 bases between. Here the CDR3 DNA reads TGTGCCAGCAGCTTGGGGGACGGGAGAGGGTACAATGAGCAGTTCTTC. Translation: CASSLGDGRGYNEQFF.

This sequence joins TRBV5-1 and TRBJ1-2, with D perhaps TRBD1 (5 bases). Trimming took 6 bases from V and 8 from J, leaving 17 bases between them. There are 13 residues in the CDR3. The germline gives CDR1 SGHRS, CDR2 YFSETQ. The CDR3 nucleotides are TGCGCCAGCAAGGAGCCAGGGTCTGAAGGCTACACCTTC. Its protein is CASKEPGSEGYTF.

The chain carries TRBV3-1 (or the pseudogene TRBV3-2) and TRBJ2-2; 7 bases line up with TRBD2. Germline V lookup: CDR1 LGHDT, CDR2 YNNKEL (reference sequence). This CDR3 is 16 amino acids long. Losses at the gene ends were 4 bases for V and 0 bases for J; bases not matched to a gene: 5. In nucleotides, the CDR3 is TGTGCCAGCAGCCCATTAGCGGGCGCGAACACCGGGGAGCTGTTTTTT. It translates to CASSPLAGANTGELFF.

The chain is built from TRBV29-1 and TRBJ2-1, with 12 bases fitting TRBD2. CDR1 is SQVTM, CDR2 ANQGSEA, per germline. This CDR3 comprises 15 residues. J lost 9 bases, V lost 7 bases, and 13 bases had no gene match. The CDR3 DNA sequence: TGCAGCGCTACAGAAAGACTAGCGGGAGATGGTGAGCAGTTCTTC. This sequence encodes CSATERLAGDGEQFF.